This TCR beta chain was observed in a study of tumor-infiltrating lymphocytes in localized non-small cell lung cancer. Clones were sequenced by immunoSEQ multiplex PCR, and TCRdb holds only the in-frame ones, with some missing. The sample lists 8,500 to 13,000 clones; 50% to 70% were seen once. In regard to this clone: Its antigen remains unidentified.

Whole-study results and caveats: T-cell fraction did not differ between immunotypes IM1 and IM2.

Germline CDR1 LNHDA, CDR2 SQIVND (reference sequence). The CDR3 covers 14 residues. The V end lost 5 bases, the J end lost 9 bases, and 14 bases lay between the germline ends. What was sequenced was lung tumor tissue. The receptor's source is a human donor with non-small cell lung cancer. The rearrangement joins TRBV19 to TRBJ1-6; D gene uncertain. CDR3 sequence reads: CASSVRVVGSPLHF. CDR3 sequence (DNA): TGTGCCAGTAGTGTCCGGGTCGTCGGTTCACCCCTCCACTTT.